This note documents a single TCR beta chain sequence. What it binds is not known. This record comes from a study of regulatory T cells in long-lasting Graves disease. Overall study results and limits: With approximately 2,800 shared public clonotypes, persistent patients exceeded new patients, who shared over 850.

V dropped 2 bases and J dropped 5 bases, with 6 bases sitting between them. Germline CDR1 reads MNHEY; CDR2 reads SVGAGI. The CDR3 runs 13 residues. With iRepertoire HTBI primers and Arm-PCR of CDR3 regions, TCR beta libraries were built. TCRdb re-called the multiplex PCR reads through MiXCR, storing one row per CDR3 protein. This table has 350,000 to 500,000 distinct CDR3 sequences, 14% appearing once. Time point denoted: newly diagnosed GD, antithyroid drugs for less than 3 months. PBMCs were the source of the RNA used for TCR sequencing. These data were also reused for a study on T cells in Graves' hyperthyroidism and ophthalmopathy.

The J gene is TRBJ2-2, the V gene TRBV6-5; D not resolved. The specimen was peripheral blood mononuclear cells (PBMCs), collected at new diagnosis, from a patient treated with antithyroid drugs. This sequence was found in a woman in her forties or fifties with Graves disease. CDR3 sequence: CASSYKYTGELFF. The DNA of the CDR3 is TGTGCCAGCAGTTACAAATATACCGGGGAGCTGTTTTTT.